Sequencing of this TCR beta chain was carried out in a study of human T cells and chemical hapten exposure. Study as a whole: Slight volume differences across pooled libraries mainly accounted for varying per-sample TCR yields. Study outcomes and limitations: DPC sensitization produced no change in TCRs with frequency above 1 in 1000.

This clonotype was detected only a few times. Antigen unknown. J was trimmed by 6 bases and V by 5 bases; bases with no gene match: 7. The CDR3 loop spans 15 amino acids. Germline values: CDR1 PRHDT, CDR2 FYEKMQ (reference sequence). Attachment of unique molecular identifiers to individual cDNA molecules was performed in the library. Authors' methods: Ranging from roughly 20,000 to 750,000, TCR counts per sample had a median value of 95,638. TCRdb used MiXCR to reprocess the 5' RACE reads, holding one entry per CDR3 protein. TCRdb, not the authors, supplied the V and J calls. The table lists 150,000 or so distinct CDR3 sequences, about 4% of them singletons, with roughly 1.4% in the top ten. The total RNA was obtained from whole blood that was not fractionated.

The receptor's source is a female donor in good health. The chain couples TRBV13 to TRBJ2-4; TRBD1 agrees at 10 bases. The CDR3 region has the DNA TGTGCCAGCAGCCCAAGACAGGGGGCGAGAAACATTCAGTACTTC. Translating gives CASSPRQGARNIQYF.